The 2 T cell receptor beta chains listed next were all sequenced from one sample in a study of CD8+ T cells in alopecia areata. cDNA reverse transcribed from extracted RNA served as the sequencing template. Generated by immunoSEQ multiplex PCR, the TCRdb table keeps only in-frame clones and is missing some. Of some 150,000 clones listed, roughly 60% are singletons. Treatment described: oral pan-JAK inhibitor, 5-10 mg twice daily. This specimen consisted of CD4+ T cells sorted from blood, obtained at approximately week 60, from a patient treated with tofacitinib. The origin of the receptors is a human donor with alopecia areata.

This clone has only a few counts. This chain uses TRBV5-1 with TRBJ1-1, with D possibly TRBD1 on 5 matching bases. The CDR3 runs to 13 residues. Looked up from germline, CDR1 is SGHRS and CDR2 is YFSETQ. Deletions cut 4 bases from V and 7 bases from J, with 14 bases between. DNA of the CDR3: TGCGCCAGCAGCCCCCTATGGGACGGTGAAGCTTTCTTT. Amino acids: CASSPLWDGEAFF.

The CDR3 nucleotides are TGTGCCACCAGCAGAGAGATGACAGGGGGAAACACCATATATTTT. As protein: CATSREMTGGNTIYF. This chain uses TRBV15 with TRBJ1-3; TRBD1 agrees at 7 bases. After removal of 0 bases from V and 4 bases from J, the junction contained 3 bases not matched to a gene. CDR3 length: 15 residues. Germline V gives CDR1 LNHNV, CDR2 YYDKDF (reference sequence).